This TCR beta chain was sequenced for a study of OX40 agonist ivuxolimab in advanced cancers. Worth noting for this clone: Other DNA sequences in this sample translate to the same CDR3.

Clones were sequenced by immunoSEQ multiplex PCR, and TCRdb holds only the in-frame ones, with some missing. The data show about 27,000 clones, less than 85% seen once. This CDR3 has 13 residues. Trimming pared 1 base from V and 5 bases from J, leaving 9 bases between. Germline V gene data show CDR1 as SGHTA and CDR2 as FQGTGA. The specimen was CD4+ or CD8+ T cells sorted from blood, collected in a trial of the OX40 agonist ivuxolimab. This rearrangement joins TRBV7-3 to TRBJ2-7; D gene uncertain. The receptor was derived from an adult with an advanced solid tumor such as melanoma, head and neck, liver or kidney cancer. CDR3 sequence reads: CASSLRGRDEQYF. The DNA for the CDR3 is TGTGCCAGCAGCTTAAGGGGTAGGGACGAGCAGTACTTC.